A selection of T cell receptor beta chains follows, all from one sample in a study of blood T cells in healthy people across ages. In TCRdb, the 5' RACE reads were re-called with MiXCR into one record per CDR3 protein. This table holds around 1,500,000 distinct CDR3 sequences, roughly 27% found once. The sequenced material came from blood. Receptors were obtained from a woman aged 25-40 years in good health. The CDR3 runs from the conserved cysteine through the conserved F or W. D genes are given only for firm matches. Only part of the rows carry a size: once, few, many, or a class if the clone is expanded.

j_call v_call d_call clone_size cdr3_aa cdr3_nt
TRBJ2-1 TRBV5-1 TRBD1 many CASSPDGRGRHNEQFF TGCGCCAGCAGCCCGGATGGCAGGGGGCGCCACAATGAGCAGTTCTTC
TRBJ2-1 TRBV12-3/TRBV12-4 TRBD2 many CASTPLAGGYNEQFF TGTGCCAGCACCCCGCTAGCGGGGGGCTACAATGAGCAGTTCTTC
TRBJ1-1 TRBV29-1 . few CSVEFKNTEAFF TGCAGCGTTGAATTCAAGAACACTGAAGCTTTCTTT
TRBJ2-5 TRBV10-3 TRBD1 many CAIRDRASETQYF TGTGCCATCAGGGACAGGGCCAGTGAGACCCAGTACTTC
TRBJ2-1 TRBV5-1 . . CASSIGTRDWFF TGCGCCAGCAGCATAGGGACGCGAGATTGGTTCTTC
TRBJ1-2 TRBV29-1 . few CSVEGGLLPYGYTF TGCAGCGTTGAGGGGGGTCTTCTCCCCTATGGCTACACCTTC
TRBJ1-4 TRBV4-3 . . CASSQDYGAGEKLFF TGCGCCAGCAGCCAAGATTATGGTGCTGGGGAAAAACTGTTTTTT
TRBJ2-3 TRBV7-2 TRBD2 few CASSLVAAGGPGDTQYF TGTGCCAGCAGCTTAGTGGCCGCGGGGGGGCCGGGAGATACGCAGTATTTT
TRBJ2-7 TRBV10-2 TRBD1 . CASSDPGTGWDEQYF TGCGCCAGCAGTGATCCCGGGACAGGGTGGGACGAGCAGTACTTC
TRBJ2-7 TRBV5-1 TRBD1 . CASSLAQGTGAYEQYF TGCGCCAGCAGCTTGGCTCAGGGGACAGGGGCCTACGAGCAGTACTTC
TRBJ2-3 TRBV7-2 . . CASSQGPRIDTQYF TGTGCCAGCAGCCAAGGCCCACGGATAGATACGCAGTATTTT